Each of the 26 T cell receptor beta chains below was sequenced from the same sample in a study of CD8 T cells in Susac syndrome. Reverse transcription of roughly 0.5 to 1 ug RNA was carried out with random hexamers. Using its own MiXCR run on the immunoSEQ multiplex PCR reads, TCRdb lists one record per CDR3 protein. This table holds approximately 160,000 distinct CDR3 sequences, approximately 93% found once. Source material: CD4+ T cells from PBMCs. The receptors stem from a human donor with multiple sclerosis.

The chain employs TRBV5-6 and TRBJ2-2; no reliable D call. Germline V gene lookup returns CDR1 SGHDT and CDR2 YYEEEE. The ends were cut back, 2 bases at V and 4 bases at J, with 21 bases in the middle. The CDR3 length is 18 residues. The CDR3 region has the DNA TGTGCCAGCAGCTTCAACAACCCGGCCCGGCGAGGCACCGGGGAGCTGTTTTTT. This sequence encodes CASSFNNPARRGTGELFF.

This sequence joins TRBV6-6 and TRBJ1-2; possible D gene TRBD1, 5 bases. With 7 bases removed from V and 4 bases from J, the gap between germline ends came to 13 bases. The CDR3 consists of 13 residues. Germline V CDR1 and CDR2: MNHNY, SVGAGI (reference sequence). This chain's CDR3 is CASTGRTTYGYTF. Here the CDR3 DNA reads TGTGCCAGCACCGGACGGACAACCTATGGCTACACCTTC.

This sequence joins TRBV29-1 and TRBJ2-3; D uncertain. The CDR3 spans 13 residues. Germline values: CDR1 SQVTM, CDR2 ANQGSEA. Trimming shortened V by 7 bases and J by 4 bases, and 15 bases separated the two germline ends. CDR3 sequence reads: CSAAQQAPDTQYF. In DNA form, the CDR3 reads TGCAGCGCCGCACAACAAGCCCCAGATACGCAGTATTTT.

V is TRBV30 and J is TRBJ2-3, with TRBD1 as a possible D gene (6 bases). Germline V gives CDR1 GTSNPN, CDR2 SVGIG (reference sequence). CDR3 length: 13 amino acids. V shed 5 bases and J shed 1 base, with 10 bases lying between them. CDR3: CAWGGPGTDTQYF. DNA for the CDR3: TGTGCCTGGGGGGGCCCCGGCACAGATACGCAGTATTTT.

The chain carries TRBV18 and TRBJ1-2; 11 bases are a match to TRBD1. This CDR3 region has 16 residues. The ends lost 5 bases at V and 4 bases at J; junction bases unmatched: 9. CDR1 is KGHSH, CDR2 LQKENI, per germline. Here the CDR3 reads CASSFDGQGAIYGYTF. CDR3 nucleotide sequence: TGTGCCAGCTCATTTGATGGACAGGGGGCTATCTATGGCTACACCTTC.

The gene calls are TRBV11-2 and TRBJ1-1; no reliable D call. The germline gives CDR1 SGHAT, CDR2 FQNNGV. The ends were cut back, 5 bases at V and 8 bases at J, with 9 bases in the middle. The CDR3 is 11 amino acids. DNA for the CDR3: TGTGCCAGCAGCCGCGGTGGGGAAGCTTTCTTT. It codes for CASSRGGEAFF.

The chain's CDR3 is CASGIQVNTEAFF. As DNA, the CDR3 is TGTGCCAGCGGTATACAGGTGAACACTGAAGCTTTCTTT. J is TRBJ1-1 and V is TRBV27; tentative D call: TRBD1 (5 bases). CDR3 length: 13 amino acids. CDR1 is MNHEY, CDR2 SMNVEV, per germline (reference sequence). V lost 8 bases and J lost 0, with 10 bases in between.

This chain joins TRBV2 and TRBJ1-5; maybe TRBD1 (5 bases). V gave up 4 bases and J gave up 2 bases, with 12 bases separating them. Looked up from germline, CDR1 is SNHLY and CDR2 is FYNNEI. The CDR3 is made up of 15 amino acids. This chain's CDR3 is CASSGGVSGNQPQHF. CDR3 in DNA: TGTGCCAGCAGTGGGGGGGTTTCTGGCAATCAGCCCCAGCATTTT.

The chain recombines TRBV12-3 or TRBV12-4 with TRBJ1-1; D unresolved. Trimming removed 2 bases at V and 3 bases at J, with 7 bases between. The CDR3 has 13 residues. CDR3 region: CASSLQAHTEAFF. The CDR3 DNA reads TGTGCCAGCAGTTTACAGGCCCACACTGAAGCTTTCTTT.

The V gene is TRBV7-2, the J gene TRBJ1-1; unclear D gene. V was trimmed by 4 bases and J by 6 bases, leaving 6 bases between them. Germline V gives CDR1 SGHTA, CDR2 FQGNSA. The CDR3 is 11 residues long. In DNA form, the CDR3 reads TGTGCCAGCAGCTCCCCCCCTGAAGCTTTCTTT. Translation: CASSSPPEAFF.

The chain has TRBV20-1 and TRBJ2-2; D is perhaps TRBD1 (5 bases). Germline loops: CDR1 DFQATT, CDR2 SNEGSKA (reference sequence). With 3 bases removed from V and 4 bases from J, the gap between germline ends came to 9 bases. CDR3 size: 13 residues. CDR3 loop: CSASWGITGELFF. The CDR3 DNA reads as TGCAGTGCTAGTTGGGGCATCACCGGGGAGCTGTTTTTT.

This chain uses TRBV20-1 with TRBJ2-5; D not certain. Looked up from germline, CDR1 is DFQATT and CDR2 is SNEGSKA (reference sequence). The V gene lost 6 bases and the J gene lost 7 bases, with 9 bases spanning the gap. This CDR3 has 10 residues. CDR3 DNA: TGCAGTGCCTTAAAGACGACCCAGTACTTC. This translates into CSALKTTQYF.

The CDR3 sequence: CSARMGETQYF. The CDR3 coding sequence is TGCAGTGCTCGAATGGGGGAGACCCAGTACTTC. This chain connects TRBV20-1 to TRBJ2-5, with D hard to call. CDR3 length: 11 amino acids. Germline V gene sequence: CDR1 DFQATT, CDR2 SNEGSKA (reference sequence). V gave up 5 bases and J gave up 5 bases, with 9 bases separating them.

This chain connects TRBV15 to TRBJ2-5, with 10 bases that match TRBD1. CDR1 and CDR2 from the germline V gene are LNHNV and YYDKDF (reference sequence). Trimming at V came to 0 bases and at J to 3 bases, leaving 4 bases not matched to a gene. CDR3 length: 16 amino acids. The CDR3 region is CATSRDPGTGEETQYF. The CDR3 DNA follows: TGTGCCACCAGCAGAGATCCCGGGACAGGGGAAGAGACCCAGTACTTC.

The chain employs TRBV4-1 and TRBJ2-3; weak D call: TRBD2 (7 bases). This CDR3 has 14 residues. The germline gives CDR1 MGHRA, CDR2 YSYEKL. Trimming pared 1 base from V and 4 bases from J, leaving 9 bases between. In DNA form, the CDR3 reads TGCGCCAGCAGCCAAGGGGGGGGCGCAGATACGCAGTATTTT. Translating gives CASSQGGGADTQYF.

The J gene is TRBJ1-1, the V gene TRBV29-1, with D possibly being TRBD1 (6 bases). The CDR3 has 13 amino acids. CDR1 is SQVTM, CDR2 ANQGSEA, per germline. Trimming shortened V by 4 bases and J by 4 bases, and 13 bases separated the two germline ends. CDR3 nucleotide sequence: TGCAGCGTTGTTATACAGGGTGTCACTGAAGCTTTCTTT. Translated, it gives CSVVIQGVTEAFF.

The gene calls are TRBV2 and TRBJ1-1; the D is unclear. This CDR3 has 14 amino acids. Germline CDR1 is SNHLY and CDR2 is FYNNEI. Trimming removed 3 bases from V and 7 bases from J, with 15 bases in between. The CDR3 DNA reads TGTGCCAGCAGTGAGCAACGTATGGGCGGTGAAGCTTTCTTT. Translation gives CASSEQRMGGEAFF.

The chain has TRBV9 and TRBJ2-1; D call uncertain. The V end was cut by 3 bases, the J end by 12 bases, with 16 bases between. Per the germline V gene, CDR1 is SGDLS and CDR2 is YYNGEE. The CDR3 spans 13 residues. CDR3 protein: CASSARPVYVQFF. The CDR3 DNA sequence: TGTGCCAGCAGCGCCAGACCCGTCTATGTGCAGTTCTTC.

CDR3 amino acids: CASSFRPPQGLGETQYF. The CDR3 region has the DNA TGTGCCAGCAGTTTCCGCCCCCCGCAGGGGCTTGGAGAGACCCAGTACTTC. V and J are TRBV27 and TRBJ2-5; the D gene is possibly TRBD1 (6 bases). The CDR3 has 17 residues. Germline V gene lookup returns CDR1 MNHEY and CDR2 SMNVEV (reference sequence). Trimming pared 3 bases from V and 4 bases from J, leaving 21 bases between.

The chain is built from TRBV24-1 and TRBJ2-1; a weak D match, TRBD2 (6 bases). Germline V gene data show CDR1 as KGHDR and CDR2 as SFDVKD. The CDR3 has 14 amino acids. V lost 4 bases and J 3 bases, leaving 9 bases between the germline ends. The CDR3 bases are TGTGCCACCAGTGACCGGACTATCTACAATGAGCAGTTCTTC. Its translation: CATSDRTIYNEQFF.

The chain is built from TRBV6-2 or TRBV6-3 and TRBJ1-1; D gene unclear. Germline CDR1 and CDR2: MNHEY and SVGEGT. The CDR3 covers 15 residues. With 1 base removed from V and 4 bases from J, the gap between germline ends came to 13 bases. CDR3 residues: CASSYFSTTGTEAFF. The CDR3 DNA reads TGTGCCAGCAGTTACTTTAGTACGACGGGCACTGAAGCTTTCTTT.

The rearrangement joins TRBV19 to TRBJ1-2, with 9 bases lining up with TRBD1. The junction had 11 bases not matched to a gene; V was cut back by 5 bases and J by 7 bases. Per germline, CDR1 LNHDA and CDR2 SQIVND (reference sequence). The CDR3 extends over 15 amino acids. The CDR3 coding sequence is TGTGCCAGTAGTCCACGACAGGGGGTGACCGGTGGCTACACCTTC. It yields the protein CASSPRQGVTGGYTF.

The genes are TRBV5-1 and TRBJ1-1; D is unclear. Germline V lookup: CDR1 SGHRS, CDR2 YFSETQ. V shed 0 bases and J shed 0 bases, with 9 bases lying between them. The CDR3 spans 15 residues. In DNA form, the CDR3 reads TGCGCCAGCAGCTTGGTTCCAGGACTGAACACTGAAGCTTTCTTT. Amino acid sequence: CASSLVPGLNTEAFF. The complete variable domain, with remaining parts taken from reference TRBV5-1 and TRBJ1-1, reads KAGVTQTPRYLIKTRGQQVTLSCSPISGHRSVSWYQQTPGQGLQFLFEYFSETQRNKGNFPGRFSGRQFSNSRSEMNVSTLELGDSALYLCASSLVPGLNTEAFFGQGTRLTVV.

This sequence joins TRBV3-1 and TRBJ2-5, with unresolved D. The ends were cut back, 6 bases at V and 10 bases at J, with 21 bases in the middle. The germline V gene has CDR1 LGHDT and CDR2 YNNKEL (reference sequence). This CDR3 has 14 amino acids. CDR3 sequence (DNA): TGTGCCAGCAGTCCGGTGGTGGGATATCGTGTCCAGTACTTC. Its translation: CASSPVVGYRVQYF.

The V call is TRBV6-5, the J call TRBJ2-3; 12 bases are shared with TRBD2. The CDR3 has 18 residues. After removal of 4 bases from V and 4 bases from J, the junction contained 12 bases not matched to a gene. Germline lookup yields CDR1 MNHEY and CDR2 SVGAGI. CDR3 DNA sequence: TGTGCCAGCAGTTTGAGACTAGCGGGGGCGGATGTCCCAGATACGCAGTATTTT. Residues: CASSLRLAGADVPDTQYF.

This rearrangement joins TRBV2 to TRBJ1-2; D gene ambiguous. V was cut by 0 bases and J by 8 bases, with 10 bases left in between. The germline V gene encodes CDR1 SNHLY and CDR2 FYNNEI. This CDR3 has 13 amino acids. Here the CDR3 reads CASSEAPVSGYTF. The CDR3 DNA reads TGTGCCAGCAGTGAAGCTCCGGTGAGCGGCTACACCTTC.